A selection of T cell receptor beta chains follows, all from one sample in a study of T cells in Graves' hyperthyroidism and ophthalmopathy. TCRdb reprocessed the multiplex PCR reads via MiXCR and lists one record per CDR3 protein. The sample carries hundreds of thousands of distinct CDR3 sequences, about 43% recorded once. What was sequenced was peripheral blood or thyroid tissue (not recorded which). These receptor sequences come from a woman in her late teens or twenties with Graves' hyperthyroidism. The conserved cysteine and the conserved F or W are not part of the CDR3 here. The D gene is left open where the match is weak.

V,J,D,CDR3
TRBV29-1,TRBJ1-5,NA,SLDRGQPQH
TRBV7-9,TRBJ1-2,NA,ASSLVRGPGDGYT
TRBV7-2,TRBJ2-2,NA,ASSLGTFELF
TRBV25-1,TRBJ1-5,TRBD1,ASSSPAGGYSNQPQH
TRBV5-4,TRBJ1-2,NA,ASSQEYTIYGYT
TRBV12-3/TRBV12-4,TRBJ1-1,NA,ASSLATPDSRAF
TRBV24-1,TRBJ1-3,NA,ATSDRTIY
TRBV7-9,TRBJ2-5,TRBD2,ASSEQPTSGRVKTQY
TRBV6-5,TRBJ1-3,NA,AISYGPEAGNTIY
TRBV29-1,TRBJ2-2,TRBD1,SVEDRARGHTGELF